The present T cell receptor beta chain was sequenced within a study of blood T cell repertoires in COVID-19. Overall study: Sources were T cells, B-cell-depleted T cells, or PBMCs; the material itself was cDNA or gDNA.

In the original workflow: Estimation of nucleated cell counts relied on the amplification of reference gene primers. The method was immunoSEQ multiplex PCR; TCRdb's version includes in-frame clones alone and lacks a portion of them. The DNA was the basis for D and trimming; V, J and clone size are from that table. This table holds roughly 60,000 clones, 75% to 90% found once. The CDR3 spans 13 residues. J lost 1 base, V lost 6 bases, and 2 bases had no gene match. Germline V gives CDR1 SNHLY, CDR2 FYNNEI. The TCR comes from a human donor with acute or convalescent COVID-19. The donor label of this sample is uncertain. The V gene is TRBV2, the J gene TRBJ2-5; TRBD1 matches at 7 bases. The sequenced material came from peripheral blood. The CDR3 nucleotides are TGTGCCAGCAGGGGGACAGCCCAAGAGACCCAGTACTTC. The encoded protein is CASRGTAQETQYF. The full variable domain, rest sourced from reference TRBV2 and TRBJ2-5, is EPEVTQTPSHQVTQMGQEVILRCVPISNHLYFYWYRQILGQKVEFLVSFYNNEISEKSEIFDDQFSVERPDGSNFTLKIRSTKLEDSAMYFCASRGTAQETQYFGPGTRLLVL.